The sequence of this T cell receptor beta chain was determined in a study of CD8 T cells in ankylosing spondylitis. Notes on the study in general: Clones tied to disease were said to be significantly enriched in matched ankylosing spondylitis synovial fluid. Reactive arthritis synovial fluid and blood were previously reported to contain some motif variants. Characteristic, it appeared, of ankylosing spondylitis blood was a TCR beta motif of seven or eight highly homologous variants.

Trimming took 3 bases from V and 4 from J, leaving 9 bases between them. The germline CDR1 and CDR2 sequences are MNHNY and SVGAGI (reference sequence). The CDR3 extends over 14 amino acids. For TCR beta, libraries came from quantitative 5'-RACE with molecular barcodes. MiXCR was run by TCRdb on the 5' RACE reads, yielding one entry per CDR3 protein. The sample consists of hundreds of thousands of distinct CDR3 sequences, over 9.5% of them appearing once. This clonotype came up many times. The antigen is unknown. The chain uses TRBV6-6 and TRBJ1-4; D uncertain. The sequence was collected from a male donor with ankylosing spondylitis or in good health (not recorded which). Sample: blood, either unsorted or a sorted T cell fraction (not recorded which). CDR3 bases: TGTGCCAGCAGTTATGGAGATGGTAATGAAAAACTGTTTTTT. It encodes CASSYGDGNEKLFF.